The 21 T cell receptor beta chains in this list originate from one sample, sequenced in a study of T cell responses to AZD1222 COVID-19 vaccine. Some clones are missing from TCRdb's copy, which holds only in-frame ones; the method was immunoSEQ multiplex PCR. The sample records roughly 130,000 clones, roughly 89% being singletons. The sample consisted of peripheral blood, taken on day 0 of AZD1222 vaccination. All receptors derive from an adult in good health.

The J gene is TRBJ1-6, the V gene TRBV30; 8 bases agree with TRBD1. Germline trimming cut 3 bases from V and 10 bases from J; bases unmatched to any gene: 8. Germline V gene lookup returns CDR1 GTSNPN and CDR2 SVGIG (reference sequence). The CDR3 extends over 14 amino acids. The CDR3 reads CAWRLDRGRSPLHF. CDR3 in DNA: TGTGCCTGGAGGCTAGACAGGGGAAGATCACCCCTCCACTTT.

The chain links TRBV6-2 or TRBV6-3 to TRBJ2-7; 13 nucleotides align to TRBD2. CDR3 length: 19 amino acids. V lost 4 bases and J lost 0; bases outside the gene matches: 12. The germline V gene has CDR1 MNHEY and CDR2 SVGEGT. The CDR3 region is CASSWETSGRRPSSYEQYF. The CDR3 nucleotides read TGTGCCAGCAGTTGGGAGACTAGCGGGAGGCGACCCAGCTCCTACGAGCAGTACTTC.

The V call is TRBV6-5, the J call TRBJ2-1; D possibly corresponds to TRBD1 (5 bases). The CDR3 contains 15 residues. V was trimmed by 0 bases and J by 5 bases, leaving 11 bases between them. Looked up from germline, CDR1 is MNHEY and CDR2 is SVGAGI. The CDR3 DNA sequence: TGTGCCAGCAGTTACTCCGACAGTTCTAACAATGAGCAGTTCTTC. Its protein is CASSYSDSSNNEQFF.

This chain uses TRBV5-5 with TRBJ1-1, with D possibly matching TRBD1 (5 bases). Germline CDR1 and CDR2: SGHKS and YYEKEE (reference sequence). V was pared by 1 base and J by 5 bases, with 18 bases between. The CDR3 sequence is 16 residues long. CDR3 bases: TGTGCCAGCAGCTTGTCGTGGGGCAGGGCGGTGACTGAAGCTTTCTTT. Amino acid sequence: CASSLSWGRAVTEAFF.

The chain couples TRBV5-1 to TRBJ2-7; D possibly matches TRBD1 or TRBD2 (5 bases each). CDR3 length: 12 amino acids. CDR1 is SGHRS and CDR2 is YFSETQ in the germline V gene. Trimming stripped 5 bases from V and 6 bases from J, with 12 bases between. The CDR3 here is CASSWDGSEQYF. The CDR3 DNA reads TGCGCCAGCAGTTGGGACGGTTCCGAGCAGTACTTC.

The CDR3 nucleotides read TGCGCCAGCAGCCAAGTTGGGTCTGAGAACACTGAAGCTTTCTTT. It codes for CASSQVGSENTEAFF. The rearrangement links TRBV4-1 to TRBJ1-1; D uncertain. Germline CDR1 MGHRA, CDR2 YSYEKL. CDR3 length equals 15 residues. V lost 1 base to trimming and J lost 1 base, with 10 bases between them.

This clone was seen just once. The rearrangement joins TRBV5-4 to TRBJ2-7, with 7 bases that match TRBD1. Per the germline V gene, CDR1 is SGHNT and CDR2 is YYREEE (reference sequence). V lost 3 bases, J lost 3 bases, and 15 bases stayed unmatched. The CDR3 consists of 17 residues. DNA of the CDR3: TGTGCCAGCAGCTCCATACCCTCGCCGGACAGGAGCTACGAGCAGTACTTC. Residues: CASSSIPSPDRSYEQYF.

The chain employs TRBV15 and TRBJ2-1; D is perhaps TRBD1 or TRBD2 (5 bases each). CDR3 length equals 15 residues. V lost 0 bases and J 2 bases, leaving 8 bases between the germline ends. Per the germline V gene, CDR1 is LNHNV and CDR2 is YYDKDF (reference sequence). Here the CDR3 DNA reads TGTGCCACCAGCAGAGATATGGGACCCTACAATGAGCAGTTCTTC. It encodes CATSRDMGPYNEQFF.

The rearrangement uses TRBV28 and TRBJ2-1; possible D gene TRBD1, 6 bases. Trimming pared 6 bases from V and 2 bases from J, leaving 14 bases between. This CDR3 region has 15 residues. Germline V gene data show CDR1 as MDHEN and CDR2 as SYDVKM. The CDR3 DNA is TGTGCCAGCAGCCCAGGGGTCTTTGCCTACAATGAGCAGTTCTTC. Its translation is CASSPGVFAYNEQFF.

V and J are TRBV4-3 and TRBJ2-2; D is possibly TRBD1 (6 bases). The CDR3 length is 15 residues. V was shortened by 5 bases and J by 1 base, with 11 bases between the two germline ends. Germline V lookup: CDR1 LGHNA, CDR2 YSLEER. CDR3 loop: CASSSSTGNTGELFF. The CDR3 DNA sequence: TGCGCCAGCAGCTCCTCGACAGGGAACACCGGGGAGCTGTTTTTT.

Concerning this clone: The sample carries other DNA sequences with the same CDR3. V usage is TRBV28 and J usage is TRBJ2-7; D not resolved. Trimming took 2 bases from V and 4 from J, leaving 6 bases between them. The CDR3 consists of 12 residues. Germline V gives CDR1 MDHEN, CDR2 SYDVKM. CDR3 residues: CASSLPLYEQYF. The CDR3 nucleotides are TGTGCCAGCAGTTTACCCTTATACGAGCAGTACTTC.

The chain carries TRBV7-8 and TRBJ2-5; TRBD1 might be the D (6 bases). Germline loops: CDR1 SGHVS, CDR2 FQNEAQ. The CDR3 has 13 residues. V was pared by 2 bases and J by 4 bases, with 8 bases between. Written as DNA, the CDR3 is TGTGCCAGCAGCTTAAACAGGGCAGAGACCCAGTACTTC. This codes for CASSLNRAETQYF.

This chain links TRBV29-1 with TRBJ1-2, with D possibly TRBD1 on 5 matching bases. Germline V CDR1 and CDR2: SQVTM, ANQGSEA. The CDR3 sequence is 11 residues long. The V gene lost 2 bases and the J gene lost 4 bases, with 5 bases spanning the gap. CDR3: CSVEQGYGYTF. The DNA of the CDR3 is TGCAGCGTTGAACAGGGCTATGGCTACACCTTC.

This chain connects TRBV15 to TRBJ1-4, with D uncertain. The length of the CDR3 is 15 residues. V was pared by 1 base and J by 7 bases, with 13 bases between. Germline V lookup: CDR1 LNHNV, CDR2 YYDKDF (reference sequence). CDR3 amino acids: CATSRAGSSAEKLFF. The CDR3 coding sequence is TGTGCCACCAGCAGAGCCGGATCGTCGGCTGAAAAACTGTTTTTT.

The CDR3 nucleotides are TGTGCCAGCAGTTTATTTGACTCGAACACCGGGGAGCTGTTTTTT. Translation gives CASSLFDSNTGELFF. This chain joins TRBV28 and TRBJ2-2; D gene ambiguous. Germline CDR1 and CDR2: MDHEN and SYDVKM. The CDR3 is made up of 15 amino acids. Trimming stripped 1 base from V and 0 bases from J, with 6 bases between.

The V and J genes are TRBV12-5 and TRBJ1-1; D not certain. The ends were cut back, 2 bases at V and 10 bases at J, with 11 bases in the middle. The germline V gene has CDR1 LGHNT and CDR2 FRNRAP. The length of the CDR3 is 12 residues. CDR3 in DNA: TGTGCTAGTGGTTTGCCCGTTCCCGGAGCTTTCTTT. Protein: CASGLPVPGAFF.

This chain uses TRBV11-3 with TRBJ2-2; possible D gene TRBD1, 6 bases. The germline V gene has CDR1 SGHNT and CDR2 YENEEA. Between the trimmed V and J ends, which lost 4 bases and 1 base, there was a span of 19 bases. The CDR3 sequence is 18 residues long. For the CDR3, the DNA is TGTGCCAGCAGCTCGAAAAGTCAGGGGTGGAGGAACACCGGGGAGCTGTTTTTT. This sequence encodes CASSSKSQGWRNTGELFF.

This chain connects TRBV20-1 to TRBJ1-2; 7 nucleotides align to TRBD1. CDR3 size: 13 residues. Germline V gene data show CDR1 as DFQATT and CDR2 as SNEGSKA (reference sequence). The V and J ends lost 5 bases and 6 bases, in that order; junction bases with no gene match: 9. CDR3 sequence (DNA): TGCAGTGCTCGTGACAGGGTCATAGATGGCTACACCTTC. Protein sequence: CSARDRVIDGYTF.

The chain carries TRBV7-2 and TRBJ2-7; possibly TRBD2 for D (7 bases). V was cut by 6 bases and J by 0 bases, with 15 bases left in between. This CDR3 region has 15 residues. CDR1 and CDR2 from the germline V gene are SGHTA and FQGNSA. CDR3 in amino acids: CASSPVGGASYEQYF. The CDR3 bases are TGTGCCAGCAGTCCAGTGGGGGGGGCCTCCTACGAGCAGTACTTC.

The J gene is TRBJ2-3, the V gene TRBV14; D is undetermined. The CDR3 is made up of 15 amino acids. Germline V gene lookup returns CDR1 SGHDN and CDR2 FVKESK. Trimming took off 3 bases at V and 1 base at J, with 11 bases between the two ends. The CDR3 here is CASSQRSLGTDTQYF. The CDR3 nucleotides are TGTGCCAGCAGCCAGAGGAGTTTGGGCACAGATACGCAGTATTTT.

This clone occurred once. The chain recombines TRBV4-3 with TRBJ1-4, with 8 bases aligning to TRBD1. CDR1 and CDR2 (germline): LGHNA, YSLEER. The CDR3 has 18 amino acids. V was clipped by 0 bases and J by 5 bases; unmatched bases: 11. The CDR3 region has the DNA TGCGCCAGCAGCCAAGATCTTGGACAAACAGGGGGGAATGAAAAACTGTTTTTT. Translating it yields CASSQDLGQTGGNEKLFF.